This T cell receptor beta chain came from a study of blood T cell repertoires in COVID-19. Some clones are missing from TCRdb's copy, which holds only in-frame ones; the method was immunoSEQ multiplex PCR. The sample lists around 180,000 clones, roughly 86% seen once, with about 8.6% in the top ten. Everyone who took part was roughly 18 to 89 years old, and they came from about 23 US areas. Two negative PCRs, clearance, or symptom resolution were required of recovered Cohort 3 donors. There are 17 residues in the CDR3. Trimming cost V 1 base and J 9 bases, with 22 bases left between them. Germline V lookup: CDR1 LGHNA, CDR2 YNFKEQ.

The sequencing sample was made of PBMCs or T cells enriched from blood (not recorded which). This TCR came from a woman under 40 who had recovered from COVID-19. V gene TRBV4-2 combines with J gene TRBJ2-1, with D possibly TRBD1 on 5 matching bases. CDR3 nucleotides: TGTGCCAGCAGCCAAGGCGGACATCTACGCGGTCAAGGTGAGCAGTTCTTC. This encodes CASSQGGHLRGQGEQFF.